Below, 18 T cell receptor beta chains from the same sample are listed, as sequenced in a study of cytomegalovirus exposure and HLA in healthy donors. PCR primers comprised 60 Vbeta and 13 Jbeta primers. Using immunoSEQ multiplex PCR, the repertoire was profiled, and TCRdb retains in-frame clones only, with some absent. The sample's table shows more than 65,000 clones. The sequencing input was PBMCs. All receptors come from a man aged 35 to 55 in good health and CMV-seronegative.

The chain combines TRBV5-4 with TRBJ2-2; the D gene is possibly TRBD2 (6 bases). Trimming removed 3 bases from V and 1 base from J, with 13 bases in between. The CDR3 has 16 residues. Looked up from germline, CDR1 is SGHNT and CDR2 is YYREEE (reference sequence). CDR3 protein: CASSSKTSENTGELFF. The CDR3 DNA sequence: TGTGCCAGCAGCTCAAAGACTAGTGAGAACACCGGGGAGCTGTTTTTT.

The V and J genes are TRBV4-1 and TRBJ1-5; TRBD1 matches 8 bases. Germline CDR1 reads MGHRA; CDR2 reads YSYEKL. Trimming took 5 bases from V and 0 from J; bases not matched to a gene: 6. This CDR3 region has 16 residues. The CDR3 is CASSSMGQASNQPQHF. For the CDR3, the DNA is TGCGCCAGCAGCTCGATGGGACAGGCTAGCAATCAGCCCCAGCATTTT.

The rearrangement links TRBV7-2 to TRBJ2-3, with D possibly matching TRBD1 (6 bases). Trimming cost V 7 bases and J 2 bases, with 13 bases left between them. The CDR3 spans 14 residues. Germline V gene sequence: CDR1 SGHTA, CDR2 FQGNSA. CDR3 loop: CASTQGIPTDTQYF. The CDR3 DNA is TGTGCCAGCACACAGGGAATCCCCACAGATACGCAGTATTTT.

This rearrangement joins TRBV25-1 to TRBJ2-5; D may be TRBD2 (5 bases). The CDR3 covers 11 residues. Germline CDR1 and CDR2: MGHDK and SYGVNS. Between the trimmed V and J ends, which lost 10 bases and 4 bases, there was a span of 10 bases. The CDR3 spells CAISEGETQYF. The CDR3 coding sequence is TGTGCCATCTCCGAGGGAGAGACCCAGTACTTC. Full variable domain (outside the CDR3, taken from reference TRBV25-1 and TRBJ2-5): EADIYQTPRYLVIGTGKKITLECSQTMGHDKMYWYQQDPGMELHLIHYSYGVNSTEKGDLSSESTVSRIRTEHFPLTLESARPSHTSQYLCAISEGETQYFGPGTRLLVL.

V usage is TRBV4-1 and J usage is TRBJ1-2; D is unresolved. Germline V gene data show CDR1 as MGHRA and CDR2 as YSYEKL. The CDR3 length is 16 residues. Trimming cost V 1 base and J 0 bases, with 12 bases left between them. CDR3 sequence: CASSQGGLGANYGYTF. DNA of the CDR3: TGCGCCAGCAGCCAAGGAGGACTCGGGGCTAACTATGGCTACACCTTC.

The rearrangement links TRBV9 to TRBJ2-5; 12 bases are shared with TRBD1. J lost 4 bases, V lost 4 bases, and 5 bases had no gene match. Germline lookup yields CDR1 SGDLS and CDR2 YYNGEE. This CDR3 has 15 amino acids. CDR3 nucleotide sequence: TGTGCCAGCAGCTTGGGGACAGGGGGCGCAGAGACCCAGTACTTC. It translates to CASSLGTGGAETQYF.

This chain connects TRBV28 to TRBJ2-7; no clear D gene. CDR1 and CDR2 (germline): MDHEN, SYDVKM. Trimming cost V 1 base and J 2 bases, with 15 bases left between them. This CDR3 has 16 residues. The DNA of the CDR3 is TGTGCCAGCAGTTTATTGGGTGGCAGGCGACCCTACGAGCAGTACTTC. Translation gives CASSLLGGRRPYEQYF. Full variable domain (outside the CDR3, taken from reference TRBV28 and TRBJ2-7): DVKVTQSSRYLVKRTGEKVFLECVQDMDHENMFWYRQDPGLGLRLIYFSYDVKMKEKGDIPEGYSVSREKKERFSLILESASTNQTSMYLCASSLLGGRRPYEQYFGPGTRLTVT.

The chain combines TRBV19 with TRBJ2-1; D not resolved. Per germline, CDR1 LNHDA and CDR2 SQIVND (reference sequence). V lost 1 base and J lost 5, with 12 bases in between. This CDR3 has 15 amino acids. This chain's CDR3 is CASSIVDSPNNEQFF. CDR3 nucleotides: TGTGCCAGTAGTATAGTTGATAGTCCGAACAATGAGCAGTTCTTC.

The J gene is TRBJ1-2, the V gene TRBV11-2, with TRBD1 matching 9 bases. The CDR3 runs 15 residues. V lost 6 bases, J lost 8 bases, and 13 bases stayed unmatched. Looked up from germline, CDR1 is SGHAT and CDR2 is FQNNGV. CDR3: CASRNWRGTGSGYTF. As DNA, the CDR3 is TGTGCCAGCAGAAATTGGAGGGGGACAGGGTCGGGCTACACCTTC.

V and J are TRBV6-5 and TRBJ1-1; D gene ambiguous. Trimming left V 5 bases short and J 1 base short, with 8 bases between. The CDR3 has 13 residues. The germline CDR1 and CDR2 sequences are MNHEY and SVGAGI. The CDR3 region has the DNA TGTGCCAGCAGTCAGAACGAGAACACTGAAGCTTTCTTT. This gives the protein CASSQNENTEAFF.

The chain employs TRBV6-1 and TRBJ2-7, with 8 bases aligning to TRBD1. V lost 6 bases to trimming and J lost 2 bases; unmatched junction nucleotides: 3. The CDR3 runs to 13 residues. Germline V CDR1 and CDR2: MNHNS, SASEGT. The CDR3 is CASRTTGAYEQYF. CDR3 nucleotide sequence: TGTGCCAGCAGGACGACAGGGGCCTACGAGCAGTACTTC.

The chain links TRBV5-1 to TRBJ2-5, with TRBD1 identical over 7 bases. The germline CDR1 and CDR2 sequences are SGHRS and YFSETQ. V was clipped by 4 bases and J by 4 bases; unmatched bases: 7. CDR3 size: 14 residues. CDR3 sequence reads: CASSPGQLTETQYF. CDR3 DNA: TGCGCCAGCAGCCCGGGACAGCTCACAGAGACCCAGTACTTC.

Here the CDR3 reads CASSRGQWDTDTQYF. The DNA for the CDR3 is TGCGCCAGCAGCCGAGGACAGTGGGATACAGATACGCAGTATTTT. The chain recombines TRBV5-1 with TRBJ2-3; TRBD1 might be the D (6 bases). This CDR3 region has 15 residues. Germline V CDR1 and CDR2: SGHRS, YFSETQ. The germline V and J ends were trimmed by 4 bases and 3 bases, with 15 bases remaining between them.

The chain uses TRBV27 and TRBJ1-2; D might be TRBD1 (6 bases). The CDR3 covers 13 residues. With 3 bases removed from V and 3 bases from J, the gap between germline ends came to 8 bases. Germline CDR1 reads MNHEY; CDR2 reads SMNVEV (reference sequence). CDR3 in amino acids: CASSLTGDYGYTF. For the CDR3, the DNA is TGTGCCAGCAGTTTGACAGGAGACTATGGCTACACCTTC.

The J gene is TRBJ2-6, the V gene TRBV9; a weak D match, TRBD2 (6 bases). V was cut by 5 bases and J by 4 bases, with 16 bases left in between. The CDR3 has 16 residues. CDR1 and CDR2 from the germline V gene are SGDLS and YYNGEE. CDR3 sequence (DNA): TGTGCCAGCAGTGGGGAGGCCTCTTACGGGGCCAACGTCCTGACTTTC. Protein product: CASSGEASYGANVLTF.

V usage is TRBV9 and J usage is TRBJ2-3; possible D gene TRBD1, 5 bases. Germline V gives CDR1 SGDLS, CDR2 YYNGEE. The CDR3 is 13 amino acids. V dropped 3 bases and J dropped 9 bases, with 14 bases sitting between them. The DNA of the CDR3 is TGTGCCAGCAGCGCCACGCAGGGAACCACGCAGTATTTT. It encodes CASSATQGTTQYF.

The chain combines TRBV5-1 with TRBJ2-6; TRBD1 matches at 7 bases. The CDR3 runs 19 residues. CDR1 and CDR2 from the germline V gene are SGHRS and YFSETQ. After removal of 2 bases from V and 0 bases from J, the junction contained 11 bases not matched to a gene. The CDR3 DNA follows: TGCGCCAGCAGCTTATGGATCGGGGCAGGGGGCTCTGGGGCCAACGTCCTGACTTTC. It encodes CASSLWIGAGGSGANVLTF.

This chain connects TRBV2 to TRBJ2-1; a possible D gene is TRBD2 (6 bases). With 3 bases removed from V and 3 bases from J, the gap between germline ends came to 9 bases. Germline V gives CDR1 SNHLY, CDR2 FYNNEI. The CDR3 is 14 amino acids. The CDR3, as DNA: TGTGCCAGCAGTGAGGGGCGGGGCTACAATGAGCAGTTCTTC. It translates to CASSEGRGYNEQFF.